A selection of T cell receptor beta chains follows, all from one sample in a study of blood T cell repertoires in COVID-19. Repertoires were generated with immunoSEQ multiplex PCR, while TCRdb's copy carries only in-frame clones and drops some. Counted here are a few hundred thousand clones, 88% occurring once; the ten biggest clones make up roughly 3.9%. Sequenced: peripheral blood. The receptors stem from a man aged 55 to 70 who had recovered from COVID-19. Each CDR3 is given without its conserved first and last residue.

>14|TRBV7-2|TRBJ2-7
ASSLVPPGGIYEQY
>13|TRBV9|TRBJ2-5
ASSPPPGREETQY
>13|TRBV7-6|TRBJ2-5
ASSLMTGGQETQY
>13|TRBV15|TRBJ2-1
ATALWGGSYNEQF
>9|TRBV7-2|TRBJ2-7
ASSLLYEQY
>11|TRBV30|TRBJ2-1
AWTRVLYNEQF
>16|TRBV5-1|TRBJ2-4
ASSPKTAGGADKNIQY
>12|TRBV6-6|TRBJ1-1
ASRSTGGNTEAF
>11|TRBV10-3|TRBJ1-4
AIRQDLGEKLF
>13|TRBV5-1|TRBJ2-7
ASSLAGQGAYEQY
>11|TRBV12-3/TRBV12-4|TRBJ1-2
ASSPGQIYGYT
>10|TRBV5-1|TRBJ1-1
ASSFAGSETF
>16|TRBV9|TRBJ1-1
ASSVRGLTVPPNTEAF
>12|TRBV19|TRBJ1-6
ASQGGTYNSPLH
>11|TRBV12-3/TRBV12-4|TRBJ1-1
ASSLSGYTEAF
>12|TRBV6-2/TRBV6-3|TRBJ2-5
ASSYSGRQETQY
>12|TRBV5-1|TRBJ2-7
ASSVGQGAHEQY